Reported below is one T cell receptor beta chain. Its antigen is unidentified. The sample is drawn from a study of persistence of HIV-infected CD4 T cells. The immunoSEQ assay was version 4, run in survey mode. TCRdb keeps only in-frame clones here, not all; method: immunoSEQ multiplex PCR. The table shows around 45,000 clones, with 90% to 95% occurring only once. This CDR3 has 14 amino acids. Germline CDR1 is SGHRS and CDR2 is YFSETQ. The V gene end was trimmed by 2 bases and the J gene end by 7 bases; junction bases not matched to a gene: 7. Study conclusions and caveats: Antigen-responding cells were enriched for degenerate expanded CDR3beta sequences.

Anti-CD3/anti-CD28 beads served as a nonspecific positive control stimulus. Sorting of responding CD4+ T cells relied on upregulated CD40 ligand together with CD69. Donors had CD4+ T cell counts above 400 cells/uL and were CMV-seropositive. V is TRBV5-1 and J is TRBJ1-2, with 8 bases that match TRBD1. This sequence was found in an adult man with HIV who was CMV-seropositive. This specimen was CD4+ T cells sorted from PBMCs after 18-hour stimulation, taken from a patient who received antiretroviral therapy. Here the CDR3 DNA reads TGCGCCAGCAGCTTTGGACAGGGCTTGGGTGGCTACACCTTC. Protein product: CASSFGQGLGGYTF. Variable domain in full (rest from reference TRBV5-1 and TRBJ1-2): KAGVTQTPRYLIKTRGQQVTLSCSPISGHRSVSWYQQTPGQGLQFLFEYFSETQRNKGNFPGRFSGRQFSNSRSEMNVSTLELGDSALYLCASSFGQGLGGYTFGSGTRLTVV.